This T cell receptor (beta chain) was documented in a study of human T cells and chemical hapten exposure. Across the study: Patch tests put 0.01% DPC on the upper back, and the results were checked at 6 days.

Time point: pre-sensitization, week 0. Treatment indicated: therapeutic diphenylcyclopropenone sensitization with weekly scalp DPC. The drawing of blood occurred before each patch test was applied. Whole-study findings and limits: Significantly greater numbers of large CDR3 similarity clusters came from expanded TCRs than from controls.

There are many counts of this clonotype. Its matching antigen is unknown. V shed 1 base and J shed 5 bases, with 6 bases lying between them. CDR1 SEHNR and CDR2 FQNEAQ come from the germline V gene (reference sequence). The CDR3 is made up of 12 amino acids. MiXCR was run by TCRdb on the RACE reads, yielding one entry per CDR3 protein. The repertoire consists of about 40,000 distinct CDR3 sequences, with 8% to 11% occurring once and the leading ten covering about 6%. The receptor's source is a man aged 25-45 years with alopecia areata. Some clones in this sample may be carry-over from other donors' samples. The input for sequencing was whole blood, taken in connection with sensitization to the hapten diphenylcyclopropenone (DPC). The chain carries TRBV7-9 and TRBJ2-7, with D unclear. CDR3 nucleotides: TGTGCCAGCAGCTTAGGTAGAGACGAGCAGTACTTC. Translating it yields CASSLGRDEQYF.